The source of this TCR beta chain is a study of OX40 agonist ivuxolimab in advanced cancers. Study summary: The study enrolled dose-escalation patients with hepatocellular carcinoma, melanoma, renal cell or head and neck cancer. General study points: Partial responders receiving 0.1-3.0 mg/kg showed among the lowest clonal expansion.

Germline CDR1 reads SQVTM; CDR2 reads ANQGSEA. V was pared by 6 bases and J by 5 bases, with 16 bases between. This CDR3 spans 14 amino acids. Assay: immunoSEQ multiplex PCR; the TCRdb copy retains only in-frame clones and omits some. The sample carries 60,000 to 75,000 clones, about 85% recorded once. As to this clone: Its antigen is unidentified.

The rearrangement uses TRBV29-1 and TRBJ1-4; D gene ambiguous. The receptor's source is an adult with an advanced solid tumor such as melanoma, head and neck, liver or kidney cancer. Material: CD4+ or CD8+ T cells sorted from blood, obtained in a trial of the OX40 agonist ivuxolimab. The CDR3 DNA sequence: TGCAGCGTACGAAACCGGGCGACAAATGAAAAACTGTTTTTT. Translating gives CSVRNRATNEKLFF. Supplemented by reference TRBV29-1 and TRBJ1-4, the full variable domain reads SAVISQKPSRDICQRGTSLTIQCQVDSQVTMMFWYRQQPGQSLTLIATANQGSEATYESGFVIDKFPISRPNLTFSTLTVSNMSPEDSSIYLCSVRNRATNEKLFFGSGTQLSVL.